Shown below are 6 T cell receptor beta chains from a single sample sequenced in a study of blood T cell repertoires in COVID-19. Sequenced by immunoSEQ multiplex PCR; TCRdb stores in-frame clones only, minus some. The data contain more than 85,000 clones, around 85% of them singletons. The sequenced sample was peripheral blood. These receptors came from a human donor in a cohort sampled during active COVID-19.

The chain employs TRBV24-1 and TRBJ2-1; D call uncertain. CDR3 size: 15 residues. The V end lost 4 bases, the J end lost 3 bases, and 12 bases lay between the germline ends. Germline values: CDR1 KGHDR, CDR2 SFDVKD. CDR3 DNA: TGTGCCACCAGTGACAGCGTAGACCTCTACAATGAGCAGTTCTTC. This encodes CATSDSVDLYNEQFF.

A note on this clone: Germline is not matched at one junction end, which may reflect a read error. The chain links TRBV7-7 to TRBJ2-2; 10 bases line up with TRBD1. The germline V gene encodes CDR1 SSHAT and CDR2 FNYEAQ (reference sequence). This CDR3 region has 22 residues. CDR3 residues: CASSPQELWDRGLPGNTGELFF. The DNA for the CDR3 is TGTGCTAGCAGCCCTCAAGAGCTATGGGACAGGGGCCTACCAGGGAACACCGGGGAGCTGTTTTTT.

The chain couples TRBV5-1 to TRBJ2-5; possibly TRBD2 for D (6 bases). V lost 3 bases and J 5 bases, leaving 14 bases between the germline ends. This CDR3 comprises 14 residues. Germline V CDR1 and CDR2: SGHRS, YFSETQ. CDR3 sequence: CASSWGEAGETQYF. CDR3 DNA: TGCGCCAGCAGCTGGGGGGAGGCTGGGGAGACCCAGTACTTC.

The J gene is TRBJ1-1, the V gene TRBV7-2; the match to TRBD1 covers 7 bases. Losses at the gene ends were 5 bases for V and 0 bases for J; bases not matched to a gene: 3. CDR3 length equals 14 residues. Germline V CDR1 and CDR2: SGHTA, FQGNSA. CDR3 loop: CASSQGTVNTEAFF. The CDR3 bases are TGTGCCAGCAGCCAAGGGACAGTGAACACTGAAGCTTTCTTT.

The chain combines TRBV7-9 with TRBJ2-3; D is perhaps TRBD2 (5 bases). With 4 bases removed from V and 1 base from J, the gap between germline ends came to 9 bases. The CDR3 loop spans 14 amino acids. Germline CDR1 is SEHNR and CDR2 is FQNEAQ (reference sequence). CDR3 DNA: TGTGCCAGCAGCTCTAGCTGGGGCACAGATACGCAGTATTTT. Protein sequence: CASSSSWGTDTQYF.

The CDR3 sequence is CASSFLNGGQETQYF. As DNA, the CDR3 is TGTGCCAGCAGTTTCCTCAACGGGGGACAAGAGACCCAGTACTTC. The chain is built from TRBV6-5 and TRBJ2-5, with D possibly matching TRBD2 (6 bases). The CDR3 is 15 residues long. The V gene lost 4 bases and the J gene lost 2 bases, with 14 bases spanning the gap. From germline, CDR1 is MNHEY and CDR2 SVGAGI.